These 19 T cell receptor beta chains were all obtained from the same sample, sequenced in a study of cytomegalovirus exposure and HLA in healthy donors. Researchers ran the PCR with 60 Vbeta and 13 Jbeta primers. Here immunoSEQ multiplex PCR was the method, and the copy in TCRdb shows in-frame clones only, minus some. The sample consists of 200,000 to 250,000 clones, about 74% of them appearing once. The sequencing sample was made of PBMCs. The receptors originated from a man aged 40-49 years in good health and CMV-seronegative.

This CDR3 is CASSLVRDRVTDTQYF. The CDR3 DNA is TGCGCCAGCAGCTTGGTCCGAGACAGGGTGACAGATACGCAGTATTTT. The chain has TRBV5-1 and TRBJ2-3, with 7 bases matching TRBD1. The CDR3 consists of 16 residues. Germline V gene data show CDR1 as SGHRS and CDR2 as YFSETQ. V trimming: 0 bases; J trimming: 3 bases; junction bases outside the gene matches: 7.

This chain joins TRBV2 and TRBJ1-2; a weak D match, TRBD1 (6 bases). This CDR3 comprises 15 residues. Germline V lookup: CDR1 SNHLY, CDR2 FYNNEI. V lost 6 bases and J 4 bases, leaving 18 bases between the germline ends. The DNA for the CDR3 is TGTGCCAGCAGGACTGACGGGGGGCTAGTCTATGGCTACACCTTC. Translated, it gives CASRTDGGLVYGYTF.

This chain joins TRBV5-1 and TRBJ2-1; TRBD2 aligns across 11 bases. The CDR3 consists of 15 residues. V dropped 0 bases and J dropped 5; count of bases not matched to a gene: 1. Germline values: CDR1 SGHRS, CDR2 YFSETQ. The CDR3 DNA follows: TGCGCCAGCAGCTTGGGGGGACTAGCGGACAATGAGCAGTTCTTC. This gives the protein CASSLGGLADNEQFF.

The genes are TRBV10-3 and TRBJ2-3; 7 nucleotides line up with TRBD2. Germline CDR1 ENHRY, CDR2 SYGVKD. Losses at the gene ends were 4 bases for V and 1 base for J; bases not matched to a gene: 2. CDR3 size: 14 residues. The CDR3 DNA sequence: TGTGCCATCAGTGCCCTAGCGGGCACAGATACGCAGTATTTT. Its translation: CAISALAGTDTQYF.

V is TRBV2 and J is TRBJ2-2; TRBD2 aligns across 7 bases. J was trimmed by 2 bases and V by 7 bases; bases with no gene match: 4. The CDR3 covers 14 residues. CDR1 SNHLY and CDR2 FYNNEI come from the germline V gene. CDR3 nucleotide sequence: TGTGCCAGCACCCCGGGACTAAACACCGGGGAGCTGTTTTTT. Amino acids: CASTPGLNTGELFF.

The CDR3 reads CASSLEGGIDEQYF. CDR3 in DNA: TGTGCCAGCAGTTTAGAGGGAGGTATCGACGAGCAGTACTTC. The rearrangement uses TRBV2 and TRBJ2-7, with D possibly TRBD2 on 6 matching bases. Germline CDR1 is SNHLY and CDR2 is FYNNEI. The CDR3 consists of 14 residues. Trimming removed 5 bases from V and 5 bases from J, with 16 bases in between. The variable domain in full, with the rest retrieved from reference TRBV2 and TRBJ2-7, is EPEVTQTPSHQVTQMGQEVILRCVPISNHLYFYWYRQILGQKVEFLVSFYNNEISEKSEIFDDQFSVERPDGSNFTLKIRSTKLEDSAMYFCASSLEGGIDEQYFGPGTRLTVT.

This sequence joins TRBV6-1 and TRBJ2-1; 9 bases map to TRBD1. The CDR3 sequence is 14 residues long. The trim removed 6 bases at V and 6 bases at J, leaving 6 bases unmatched. Germline loops: CDR1 MNHNS, CDR2 SASEGT. CDR3: CASSWTGAGNEQFF. DNA of the CDR3: TGTGCCAGCAGCTGGACAGGGGCGGGCAATGAGCAGTTCTTC.

The genes are TRBV6-6 and TRBJ2-2, with D maybe TRBD2 (6 bases). Trimming shortened V by 5 bases and J by 2 bases, and 12 bases separated the two germline ends. Germline CDR1 reads MNHNY; CDR2 reads SVGAGI (reference sequence). The CDR3 totals 15 residues. This CDR3 is CASSPSGVNTGELFF. The CDR3 bases are TGTGCCAGCAGTCCCTCGGGGGTAAACACCGGGGAGCTGTTTTTT.

This rearrangement joins TRBV27 to TRBJ1-5, with 7 bases fitting TRBD1. Germline V lookup: CDR1 MNHEY, CDR2 SMNVEV (reference sequence). Trimming at V came to 5 bases and at J to 5 bases, leaving 6 bases not matched to a gene. This CDR3 has 14 residues. The CDR3 is CASSTHQGDQPQHF. The DNA of the CDR3 is TGTGCCAGCAGTACTCACCAGGGGGATCAGCCCCAGCATTTT.

This chain joins TRBV7-9 and TRBJ2-1; TRBD2 agrees at 16 bases. The CDR3 has 18 residues. V lost 4 bases, J lost 2 bases, and 5 bases stayed unmatched. CDR1 and CDR2 from the germline V gene are SEHNR and FQNEAQ (reference sequence). CDR3 amino acids: CASSWGLAGGPTYNEQFF. As DNA, the CDR3 is TGTGCCAGCAGCTGGGGACTAGCGGGGGGGCCCACCTACAATGAGCAGTTCTTC.

This chain uses TRBV5-1 with TRBJ2-1; TRBD2 matches 10 bases. The CDR3 consists of 14 residues. From germline, CDR1 is SGHRS and CDR2 YFSETQ. The V gene end was trimmed by 0 bases and the J gene end by 10 bases; junction bases not matched to a gene: 4. DNA of the CDR3: TGCGCCAGCAGCTTGGAGGGTAGCGGGAGGGAGCAGTTCTTC. Amino acid sequence: CASSLEGSGREQFF.

The chain employs TRBV27 and TRBJ1-1; no clear D. Between the trimmed V and J ends, which lost 2 bases and 1 base, there was a span of 11 bases. Germline-derived CDR1 and CDR2 are MNHEY and SMNVEV (reference sequence). The CDR3 has 15 residues. Here the CDR3 reads CASSLAGWGNTEAFF. As DNA, the CDR3 is TGTGCCAGCAGTTTAGCGGGGTGGGGGAACACTGAAGCTTTCTTT.

This rearrangement joins TRBV30 to TRBJ1-1; D gene uncertain. The germline gives CDR1 GTSNPN, CDR2 SVGIG (reference sequence). The CDR3 loop spans 12 amino acids. V was shortened by 2 bases and J by 0 bases, with 4 bases between the two germline ends. CDR3 residues: CAWSQMNTEAFF. The DNA of the CDR3 is TGTGCCTGGAGTCAGATGAACACTGAAGCTTTCTTT.

The chain uses TRBV10-2 and TRBJ2-5, with 8 bases lining up with TRBD2. Per the germline V gene, CDR1 is WSHSY and CDR2 is SAAADI. The V and J ends lost 0 bases and 1 base, in that order; junction bases with no gene match: 4. CDR3 length: 16 residues. The CDR3 loop reads CASSESLAGLQETQYF. Written as DNA, the CDR3 is TGCGCCAGCAGTGAGTCCCTAGCGGGCCTCCAAGAGACCCAGTACTTC.

In DNA form, the CDR3 reads TGTGCCAGCTCACCACAGAGACAGGCGAACACCGGGGAGCTGTTTTTT. Residues: CASSPQRQANTGELFF. The chain combines TRBV18 with TRBJ2-2, with a tentative D call TRBD1 (6 bases). The CDR3 runs to 16 residues. Germline CDR1 KGHSH, CDR2 LQKENI. The ends were cut back, 1 base at V and 0 bases at J, with 9 bases in the middle.

This rearrangement joins TRBV5-1 to TRBJ2-7; TRBD2 matches at 12 bases. CDR3 length equals 17 residues. Trimming cost V 0 bases and J 3 bases; bases outside gene matches: 7. Per germline, CDR1 SGHRS and CDR2 YFSETQ. This CDR3 is CASSLAPASGGGYEQYF. The CDR3 nucleotides read TGCGCCAGCAGCTTGGCCCCAGCTAGCGGGGGGGGCTACGAGCAGTACTTC.

V and J are TRBV29-1 and TRBJ1-2; 9 bases are shared with TRBD1. From germline, CDR1 is SQVTM and CDR2 ANQGSEA. The CDR3 sequence is 13 residues long. Losses at the gene ends were 7 bases for V and 7 bases for J; bases not matched to a gene: 10. The CDR3 reads CSDRGQGYSGYTF. CDR3 nucleotide sequence: TGCAGCGACCGAGGACAGGGGTACTCTGGCTACACCTTC.

The chain carries TRBV27 and TRBJ2-1; D is possibly TRBD2 (6 bases). The CDR3 consists of 10 residues. From germline, CDR1 is MNHEY and CDR2 SMNVEV (reference sequence). V was pared by 8 bases and J by 7 bases, with 6 bases between. The CDR3 is CASRGNEQFF. CDR3 bases: TGTGCCAGCCGGGGGAATGAGCAGTTCTTC.

The chain carries TRBV9 and TRBJ2-1, with TRBD1 as a possible D gene (5 bases). V lost 3 bases and J lost 7, with 14 bases in between. The length of the CDR3 is 14 residues. CDR1 and CDR2 from the germline V gene are SGDLS and YYNGEE. The CDR3 sequence: CASSAGSRANEQFF. CDR3 in DNA: TGTGCCAGCAGCGCTGGGTCCAGGGCAAATGAGCAGTTCTTC.